This T cell receptor (beta chain) was documented in a study of beta chain features in type 1 diabetes. Since all of the isolated RNA was reverse transcribed, expressed TCRB transcripts were what got sequenced. Method: immunoSEQ multiplex PCR; TCRdb's copy keeps in-frame clones and lacks some. The sample yields 400,000 or so clones, 10% to 15% seen once. Whole-study findings and limits: Moderately but significantly shorter TCRB CDR3s were found in Type 1 diabetes patients in all four CD4+ subsets. Within patients, naive, central memory and Treg TCRB repertoires seemed more similar than within healthy donors.

Averaging approximately 120 mL, one heparinised blood draw came from each individual donor. Naive, central memory, regulatory and stem cell-like memory cells within the CD4+ compartment were sorted using CD45RO/CCR7/CD25/CD127/CD95/CD27. V lost 8 bases to trimming and J lost 1 base; unmatched junction nucleotides: 1. Germline V gene lookup returns CDR1 MDHEN and CDR2 SYDVKM. The CDR3 has 12 amino acids. Concerning this clone itself: The antigen remains undetermined.

Sequencing input: naive CD4+ T cells from blood. This chain links TRBV28 with TRBJ2-7; the match to TRBD2 covers 8 bases. This clonotype was obtained from a woman aged 18-35 years with type 1 diabetes. The CDR3 protein is CASQRGSYEQYF. In DNA, the CDR3 is TGTGCCAGCCAGCGGGGGTCCTACGAGCAGTACTTC.